This TCR beta chain was captured in a study of control samples from healthy donors and cancer patients. In germline, CDR1 is SGHTA, CDR2 FQGTGA. The germline V and J ends were trimmed by 5 bases and 2 bases, with 15 bases remaining between them. The CDR3 spans 16 residues. Data came from immunoSEQ multiplex PCR; TCRdb stores just in-frame clones and leaves some out. Counted here are fewer than 150,000 clones, approximately 91% occurring once; the ten biggest clones make up 6% to 8%. The chain couples TRBV7-3 to TRBJ2-2, with TRBD1 as a possible D gene (6 bases). The sequencing sample was made of blood. The TCR sequence derives from a young woman in good health. The CDR3 sequence is CASSLTGTPNTGELFF. CDR3 DNA sequence: TGTGCCAGCAGCCTTACGGGGACACCTAACACCGGGGAGCTGTTTTTT.